This entry concerns a single T cell receptor (beta chain). What antigen it recognizes has not been identified. The record has no base qualities; no much larger clone is one base away. Sequencing was performed on an Illumina NovaSeq 6000. cDNA libraries for TCRalpha and TCRbeta were prepared by 5'RACE using constant-segment primers, with sample barcodes and unique molecular identifiers added. Trizol reagent was used to extract RNA from every sample. Amplification of the libraries took two PCR steps, and the second step added a second sample barcode plus Illumina TruSeq adapters. Libraries were sequenced on an Illumina NovaSeq with 2 x 150 bp paired-end reads. The authors' analysis ran thus. With migec v1.2.7, reads were demultiplexed and then collapsed into UMI-guided consensus sequences. With mixcr v2.1.11, UMI consensuses were aligned to TRA and TRB V and J templates and assembled into clonotypes. Expanded or contracted clonotypes were those called significant by both edgeR and NoisET, with noise models trained on biological replicates. For edgeR calls, the thresholds were a false discovery rate-adjusted p below 0.01 and a log2 fold-change of 1. As an exploratory analysis of dynamics, max-normalized trajectories of the 1000 most abundant clonotypes were examined by PCA with hierarchical clustering. Separately sequenced CD4+ and CD8+ repertoires were used to assign the CD4 or CD8 phenotype of responding clones. TCRdb reprocessing: public reads trimmed at Q25 with fastp, clones called with MiXCR, in-frame beta chains kept. Entries are consolidated by CDR3 protein sequence, retaining the most common genes and DNA. TCRdb's processing, not the authors' own work, is the source of the V and J calls. For this sample there are some 340,000 distinct CDR3 sequences; 10% to 15% appear just once. The ten largest make up roughly a fifth of the sample.

Ficoll-Paque density gradient centrifugation was the method used to isolate PBMCs. These data originate in a study of T-cell memory formation after mild COVID-19 (dated by TCRdb to about 2021). About the investigation overall: TCR sequence clusters from the two donors were largely donor specific. In a couple of donors, T-cell clones that expanded and contracted after mild COVID-19 were tracked by sequencing TCRalpha and TCRbeta repertoires over time. The cohort comprised two young, previously healthy adult volunteers, one female and one male. General findings and caveats noted by the study authors: Some responding clones were detected in pre-infection memory, which suggested that pre-existing cross-reactive memory T cells had joined the SARS-CoV-2 response. The study covered only a couple of mild cases, and larger cohorts including severe cases with pre-infection samples were considered necessary. SARS-CoV-2 specificity was not confirmed for the second-wave clones peaking on day 37. Balanced CD4/CD8 phenotypes were observed for clones contracting from day 15 to 85, whereas a bias towards CD4+ was observed for a second wave of clones expanding from day 15 to 37. Contracting CD4+ clones appeared mostly in the CM and EM memory subsets, whereas CD8+ clones were enriched in EMRA.

Between the V and J ends, shortened by 5 bases and 8 bases respectively, the junction contains 18 bases. The CDR3 holds 15 amino acids from the cysteine to the phenylalanine. Here the CDR3 DNA is all that survives: 45 bases in frame from base 1. The CDR1 and CDR2 encoded by the germline V gene (reference sequence) are PRHDT and FYEKMQ. The chain uses TRBV13 and TRBJ1-4, with no confidently assigned D gene. Sample: PBMCs or a T cell subset sorted from them (not recorded which). The clonotype originates from a man between 18 and 35 years old who had mild COVID-19 (a few samples of this study predate the infection). The sample titles of this study are shuffled in the database, so cell type and time point are left out; the donor was told from shared clones. Here the CDR3 is given as CASSQGRSKSEKLFF. Here is the DNA: TGTGCCAGCAGCCAAGGACGTTCCAAAAGCGAAAAACTGTTTTTT.